This passage covers 26 T cell receptor beta chains from one sample sequenced in a study of cytomegalovirus exposure and HLA in healthy donors. PCR amplification relied on 60 Vbeta primers (plus 13 Jbeta primers). The repertoire was sequenced with immunoSEQ multiplex PCR; TCRdb's copy has only in-frame clones and lacks some. The sample holds about 150,000 clones; around 84% are singletons and the top ten take 5.5% to 6.5%. Material for sequencing was PBMCs. Receptor source: a middle-aged woman in good health and CMV-seropositive.

This chain uses TRBV19 with TRBJ2-7; a weak D match, TRBD2 (6 bases). The CDR3 is 15 residues long. The germline V gene has CDR1 LNHDA and CDR2 SQIVND (reference sequence). V was pared by 4 bases and J by 3 bases, with 16 bases between. As DNA, the CDR3 is TGTGCCAGTAGTACCCTCGGCGGGAAGAGCTACGAGCAGTACTTC. Amino acid sequence: CASSTLGGKSYEQYF.

There are a few counts of this clone. The rearrangement links TRBV6-4 to TRBJ1-4; 8 bases are a match to TRBD1. Germline V gene lookup returns CDR1 MRHNA and CDR2 SNTAGT. With 5 bases clipped from V and 7 bases from J, the junction kept 6 bases outside the gene matches. The CDR3 contains 14 residues. Written as DNA, the CDR3 is TGTGCCAGCAGTCAATCAGGGGGCGGTGAAAAACTGTTTTTT. This codes for CASSQSGGGEKLFF.

The rearrangement joins TRBV18 to TRBJ2-5; 7 positions match TRBD1. The V gene's germline CDR1 is KGHSH and CDR2 LQKENI. The CDR3 contains 14 residues. With V trimmed by 1 base and J by 4 bases, 3 bases remained unmatched. The CDR3 protein is CASSPQRGRETQYF. The DNA of the CDR3 is TGTGCCAGCTCACCACAAAGGGGGCGAGAGACCCAGTACTTC.

The rearrangement uses TRBV5-4 and TRBJ2-5; 12 bases fit TRBD2. J lost 4 bases, V lost 4 bases, and 8 bases had no gene match. The germline V gene has CDR1 SGHNT and CDR2 YYREEE (reference sequence). The CDR3 loop spans 16 amino acids. CDR3 region: CASSPPSGRALETQYF. In DNA form, the CDR3 reads TGTGCCAGCAGCCCACCTAGCGGGAGGGCACTAGAGACCCAGTACTTC.

This sequence joins TRBV29-1 and TRBJ2-3; 10 positions agree with TRBD1. This CDR3 has 18 amino acids. Losses at the gene ends were 0 bases for V and 4 bases for J; bases not matched to a gene: 13. Germline assignment: CDR1 SQVTM and CDR2 ANQGSEA. The CDR3 DNA reads TGCAGCGTTGAAGAAGCTCCGGGACAGGGGTCCCGACCAGATACGCAGTATTTT. It is translated as CSVEEAPGQGSRPDTQYF.

V usage is TRBV5-1 and J usage is TRBJ2-5; 8 bases match TRBD2. CDR3 size: 17 residues. Germline-derived CDR1 and CDR2 are SGHRS and YFSETQ. The V and J ends lost 5 bases and 5 bases, in that order; junction bases with no gene match: 17. The chain's CDR3 is CASRKASGGPTTETQYF. As DNA, the CDR3 is TGCGCCAGCAGGAAGGCCTCGGGAGGGCCGACAACGGAGACCCAGTACTTC.

V and J are TRBV5-1 and TRBJ2-1; 10 bases agree with TRBD1. Germline V CDR1 and CDR2: SGHRS, YFSETQ. Unmatched junction bases numbered 4, after V lost 3 bases and J lost 4 bases. The CDR3 is made up of 15 amino acids. Here the CDR3 reads CASSWGDRGYNEQFF. The CDR3 region has the DNA TGCGCCAGCAGCTGGGGGGACAGGGGTTACAATGAGCAGTTCTTC.

The gene calls are TRBV29-1 and TRBJ2-3; D may be TRBD1 (6 bases). CDR1 and CDR2 (germline): SQVTM, ANQGSEA. V dropped 3 bases and J dropped 6 bases, with 10 bases sitting between them. This CDR3 has 12 amino acids. DNA of the CDR3: TGCAGCGTTGAGGCAGGGGAGGATACGCAGTATTTT. Its protein product is CSVEAGEDTQYF.

The chain employs TRBV5-1 and TRBJ1-2, with D perhaps matching TRBD1 (6 bases). V was clipped by 1 base and J by 1 base, with 14 bases between them. The CDR3 is 16 amino acids. The germline gives CDR1 SGHRS, CDR2 YFSETQ. CDR3 DNA sequence: TGCGCCAGCAGCTTGAAGTCGCAGGGGAATAACTATGGCTACACCTTC. Translating gives CASSLKSQGNNYGYTF.

The rearrangement links TRBV5-1 to TRBJ1-1; D is undetermined. Germline V CDR1 and CDR2: SGHRS, YFSETQ. The CDR3 sequence is 14 residues long. V lost 5 bases and J 4 bases, leaving 15 bases between the germline ends. This chain's CDR3 is CASSPQTTGTEAFF. Here the CDR3 DNA reads TGCGCCAGCAGTCCACAAACGACGGGCACTGAAGCTTTCTTT.

The chain carries TRBV21-1 and TRBJ1-2; the DNA was not used to check the table's D call, TRBD1. TRBV21-1 is a pseudogene. This CDR3 is 15 amino acids long. The DNA of the CDR3 is TGTGCCAGCAGCAAAGCTCGTCAGGCTAACTATGGCTACACCTTC. It encodes CASSKARQANYGYTF.

The V call is TRBV2, the J call TRBJ2-1; D unclear. Germline V lookup: CDR1 SNHLY, CDR2 FYNNEI. V was clipped by 7 bases and J by 1 base, with 14 bases between them. This CDR3 is built from 15 residues. CDR3 nucleotides: TGTGCCAGCAAACGAGGCAGCGCTTCCTACAATGAGCAGTTCTTC. Encoded protein: CASKRGSASYNEQFF.

This clone was seen a few times. The chain carries TRBV5-4 and TRBJ2-1, with TRBD2 matching over 11 bases. The length of the CDR3 is 16 residues. J was trimmed by 7 bases and V by 5 bases; bases with no gene match: 11. CDR1 and CDR2 (germline): SGHNT, YYREEE (reference sequence). The CDR3 region is CASSPPGLAVDNEQFF. The CDR3 DNA sequence: TGTGCCAGCAGTCCGCCGGGACTAGCGGTTGATAATGAGCAGTTCTTC.

The gene calls are TRBV11-3 and TRBJ2-7; tentative D call: TRBD1 (6 bases). The germline V gene has CDR1 SGHNT and CDR2 YENEEA. Trimming removed 3 bases at V and 5 bases at J, with 17 bases between. This CDR3 has 15 residues. The CDR3 is CASSFGPGASNEQYF. The DNA for the CDR3 is TGTGCCAGCAGCTTCGGCCCAGGGGCGTCCAACGAGCAGTACTTC.

This clone was detected a few times. The CDR3 nucleotides read TGCGCCAGCAGCTTGGCCGGGAACAATCAGCCCCAGCATTTT. This translates into CASSLAGNNQPQHF. This rearrangement joins TRBV5-1 to TRBJ1-5, with unresolved D. Trimming removed 0 bases at V and 3 bases at J, with 7 bases between. CDR1 and CDR2 (germline): SGHRS, YFSETQ. The CDR3 length is 14 residues.

This chain links TRBV19 with TRBJ2-2, with D possibly matching TRBD1 (7 bases). Germline CDR1 reads LNHDA; CDR2 reads SQIVND (reference sequence). V dropped 9 bases and J dropped 1 base, with 15 bases sitting between them. This CDR3 comprises 15 residues. The CDR3 region is CASLQGGGNTGELFF. The DNA for the CDR3 is TGTGCCAGCCTCCAGGGGGGAGGGAACACCGGGGAGCTGTTTTTT. The whole variable domain, filled in from reference TRBV19 and TRBJ2-2, reads DGGITQSPKYLFRKEGQNVTLSCEQNLNHDAMYWYRQDPGQGLRLIYYSQIVNDFQKGDIAEGYSVSREKKESFPLTVTSAQKNPTAFYLCASLQGGGNTGELFFGEGSRLTVL.

This sequence joins TRBV7-8 and TRBJ2-5, with TRBD1 as a possible D gene (7 bases). V shed 1 base and J shed 5 bases, with 11 bases lying between them. The germline V gene has CDR1 SGHVS and CDR2 FQNEAQ. This CDR3 is built from 14 residues. The CDR3 DNA follows: TGTGCCAGCAGCTTAGAAGCAGGGGGGGAGACCCAGTACTTC. Translating it yields CASSLEAGGETQYF.

The chain employs TRBV11-2 and TRBJ2-5; no reliable D call. The CDR3 is 13 residues long. Germline CDR1 is SGHAT and CDR2 is FQNNGV. Trimming removed 4 bases from V and 5 bases from J, with 11 bases in between. CDR3 DNA sequence: TGTGCCAGCAGCTCAAGACACCCGGAGACCCAGTACTTC. The encoded protein is CASSSRHPETQYF.

This sequence joins TRBV28 and TRBJ2-5, with TRBD1 identical over 10 bases. The J call may be faulty, since TRBJ2-7 better matches the DNA end. The CDR3 length is 14 residues. Per the germline V gene, CDR1 is MDHEN and CDR2 is SYDVKM. CDR3 sequence reads: CASSFLDRGYEQYF. Written as DNA, the CDR3 is TGTGCCAGCAGTTTTTTGGACAGGGGGTACGAGCAGTACTTC.

This clone was picked up one time. The chain has TRBV2 and TRBJ1-1, with D perhaps TRBD1 (6 bases). The V gene lost 6 bases and the J gene lost 1 base, with 12 bases spanning the gap. The V gene's germline CDR1 is SNHLY and CDR2 FYNNEI. This CDR3 contains 14 residues. The CDR3 protein is CASSPDRRNTEAFF. CDR3 nucleotides: TGTGCCAGCAGCCCGGACAGAAGGAACACTGAAGCTTTCTTT. The full variable domain, in which reference TRBV2 and TRBJ1-1 provide the parts outside the CDR3, is EPEVTQTPSHQVTQMGQEVILRCVPISNHLYFYWYRQILGQKVEFLVSFYNNEISEKSEIFDDQFSVERPDGSNFTLKIRSTKLEDSAMYFCASSPDRRNTEAFFGQGTRLTVV.

V and J are TRBV5-1 and TRBJ2-1; 8 bases agree with TRBD1. Trimming cost V 3 bases and J 8 bases; bases outside gene matches: 10. The CDR3 length is 15 residues. Germline CDR1 is SGHRS and CDR2 is YFSETQ. The CDR3 DNA reads as TGCGCCAGCAGCTCCGGACAGGGTCGCTCTGATGAGCAGTTCTTC. Translating it yields CASSSGQGRSDEQFF.

The chain is built from TRBV18 and TRBJ2-6; 7 bases align to TRBD2. After removal of 8 bases from V and 0 bases from J, the junction contained 10 bases not matched to a gene. This CDR3 region has 17 residues. Germline-derived CDR1 and CDR2 are KGHSH and LQKENI. The CDR3 sequence is CASTRAGLRSGANVLTF. The CDR3 DNA is TGTGCCAGCACCCGAGCGGGACTACGCTCTGGGGCCAACGTCCTGACTTTC.

This chain uses TRBV5-1 with TRBJ1-2; D call uncertain. The V end lost 0 bases, the J end lost 5 bases, and 11 bases lay between the germline ends. Germline assignment: CDR1 SGHRS and CDR2 YFSETQ. This CDR3 is 14 amino acids long. The CDR3 region is CASSLGVGKYGYTF. Here the CDR3 DNA reads TGCGCCAGCAGCTTGGGGGTCGGGAAATATGGCTACACCTTC.

The CDR3 here is CSVAPIGGGELFF. The CDR3 region has the DNA TGCAGCGTCGCCCCAATCGGGGGCGGGGAGCTGTTTTTT. V gene TRBV29-1 combines with J gene TRBJ2-2; D is possibly TRBD2 (6 bases). The CDR3 runs to 13 residues. CDR1 and CDR2 (germline): SQVTM, ANQGSEA. Trimming took off 6 bases at V and 7 bases at J, with 15 bases between the two ends.

V and J are TRBV10-1 and TRBJ2-3; 7 nucleotides agree with TRBD2. J was trimmed by 0 bases and V by 5 bases; bases with no gene match: 5. The CDR3 loop spans 15 amino acids. CDR1 and CDR2 from the germline V gene are WNHNN and SYGVQD (reference sequence). In nucleotides, the CDR3 is TGCGCCAGCAGTCGGGGACTAACGAGCACAGATACGCAGTATTTT. Its translation: CASSRGLTSTDTQYF.

The chain links TRBV25-1 to TRBJ2-7, with D possibly matching TRBD1 (5 bases). V was shortened by 9 bases and J by 0 bases, with 12 bases between the two germline ends. The CDR3 runs to 13 residues. Germline V CDR1 and CDR2: MGHDK, SYGVNS. DNA for the CDR3: TGTGCCAGTGCGGACGGACACTCCTACGAGCAGTACTTC. Its translation: CASADGHSYEQYF.